The next 2 T cell receptor beta chains were all read from a single sample in a study of PD-L1 blockade in urothelial cancer. Profiling relied on immunoSEQ multiplex PCR, and the TCRdb table lists in-frame clones only, not all of them. The sample consists of 55,000 to 70,000 clones, over 75% of them appearing once. This sample comprised PBMCs, obtained around atezolizumab (anti-PD-L1) treatment. Receptors originate from a man aged 65 to 85 with urothelial cancer.

This chain joins TRBV7-9 and TRBJ2-3, with 8 nucleotides matching TRBD1. The CDR3 has 16 residues. Germline CDR1 reads SEHNR; CDR2 reads FQNEAQ (reference sequence). J was trimmed by 6 bases and V by 5 bases; bases with no gene match: 13. The CDR3 DNA sequence: TGTGCCAGCAGCCCAACTCGAGACAGGGGTCGCGATACGCAGTATTTT. It specifies CASSPTRDRGRDTQYF.

The chain joins TRBV5-8 to TRBJ1-1; D gene ambiguous. The V and J ends lost 4 bases and 0 bases respectively, with 7 bases between them. The CDR3 totals 13 residues. Per germline, CDR1 SGHTS and CDR2 YDEGEE. Here the CDR3 reads CASSATVNTEAFF. The CDR3 bases are TGTGCCAGCAGCGCCACAGTGAACACTGAAGCTTTCTTT.